The 19 T cell receptor beta chains listed next were all sequenced from one sample in a study of shared clonotypes between healthy human individuals. Using immunoSEQ multiplex PCR, the repertoire was profiled, and TCRdb retains in-frame clones only, with some absent. This table holds 2 million to 3 million clones, more than 85% found once. The sample comprised naive CD4+ T cells from PBMCs. Subset defined: CD45RA+ positively selected. The origin of the receptors is a man aged 18 to 35 in good health. Some clones in this sample may be carry-over from other donors' samples.

The V gene is TRBV28, the J gene TRBJ2-7, with 11 bases matching TRBD2. This CDR3 is built from 15 residues. With 5 bases clipped from V and 5 bases from J, the junction kept 8 bases outside the gene matches. In germline, CDR1 is MDHEN, CDR2 SYDVKM. CDR3 protein: CASSPLAGVLDEQYF. For the CDR3, the DNA is TGTGCCAGCAGTCCACTAGCGGGAGTGCTCGACGAGCAGTACTTC.

CDR3 coding DNA: TGTGCCAGCAGCGTAGTTGGATACTCTGGGGCCAACGTCCTGACTTTC. Translation: CASSVVGYSGANVLTF. The rearrangement links TRBV9 to TRBJ2-6; D gene ambiguous. CDR3 length: 16 residues. CDR1 SGDLS and CDR2 YYNGEE come from the germline V gene. Trimming removed 0 bases at V and 0 bases at J, with 7 bases between.

The chain combines TRBV28 with TRBJ1-2; D is possibly TRBD1 (5 bases). CDR1 and CDR2 from the germline V gene are MDHEN and SYDVKM. The CDR3 sequence is 14 residues long. The ends were cut back, 0 bases at V and 5 bases at J, with 10 bases in the middle. This CDR3 reads CASSLWEGEYGYTF. Written as DNA, the CDR3 is TGTGCCAGCAGTTTATGGGAAGGGGAATATGGCTACACCTTC.

The gene calls are TRBV19 and TRBJ1-2; D is undetermined. Germline CDR1 LNHDA, CDR2 SQIVND (reference sequence). CDR3 length: 14 residues. Trimming took 5 bases from V and 4 from J, leaving 14 bases between them. Here the CDR3 reads CASSPVDKGYGYTF. CDR3 nucleotides: TGTGCCAGTAGTCCTGTCGACAAGGGCTATGGCTACACCTTC.

V and J are TRBV27 and TRBJ1-1; TRBD1 matches 9 bases. Losses at the gene ends were 0 bases for V and 11 bases for J; bases not matched to a gene: 10. The CDR3 is 15 residues long. Germline CDR1 MNHEY, CDR2 SMNVEV (reference sequence). The chain's CDR3 is CASSLSGTGLVLAFF. In DNA form, the CDR3 reads TGTGCCAGCAGTTTATCCGGGACAGGGCTGGTTTTGGCTTTCTTT.

The chain recombines TRBV6-6 with TRBJ2-1, with TRBD2 identical over 9 bases. The CDR3 contains 16 residues. CDR1 is MNHNY, CDR2 SVGAGI, per germline (reference sequence). V gave up 0 bases and J gave up 8 bases; unmatched junction bases: 8. The CDR3 nucleotides read TGTGCCAGCAGTTACTCCGGGACTAGCCCATCCTATGAGCAGTTCTTC. This gives the protein CASSYSGTSPSYEQFF.

The chain uses TRBV5-1 and TRBJ2-5; 8 bases match TRBD2. Germline V lookup: CDR1 SGHRS, CDR2 YFSETQ. The CDR3 contains 14 residues. With V trimmed by 4 bases and J by 4 bases, 6 bases remained unmatched. CDR3: CASSPTSEVETQYF. The CDR3 nucleotides read TGCGCCAGCAGCCCGACTAGCGAGGTAGAGACCCAGTACTTC.

This clone has only a few counts. The chain recombines TRBV16 with TRBJ2-2; no reliable D call. The ends were cut back, 1 base at V and 1 base at J, with 4 bases in the middle. CDR3 length: 14 residues. Per the germline V gene, CDR1 is KGHSY and CDR2 is FQNENV. The CDR3 spells CASSQWVNTGELFF. The CDR3 bases are TGTGCCAGCAGCCAATGGGTGAACACCGGGGAGCTGTTTTTT.

Only a few counts were recorded for this clone. This CDR3 is also generated by other DNA sequences in the sample. V usage is TRBV6-5 and J usage is TRBJ1-1; no definite D call. V shed 0 bases and J shed 3 bases, with 5 bases lying between them. This CDR3 region has 13 residues. Germline V gene lookup returns CDR1 MNHEY and CDR2 SVGAGI. The chain's CDR3 is CASSYSGHTEAFF. The CDR3 bases are TGTGCCAGCAGTTACTCGGGCCACACTGAAGCTTTCTTT.

This rearrangement joins TRBV28 to TRBJ1-3; tentatively, D is TRBD1 (5 bases). This CDR3 comprises 12 residues. Between the trimmed V and J ends, which lost 8 bases and 4 bases, there was a span of 9 bases. Germline assignment: CDR1 MDHEN and CDR2 SYDVKM. The chain's CDR3 is CASGAPGNTIYF. In DNA form, the CDR3 reads TGTGCCAGCGGGGCCCCCGGAAACACCATATATTTT.

This chain joins TRBV11-2 and TRBJ2-3, with D possibly being TRBD1 or TRBD2 (5 bases each). V was cut by 5 bases and J by 4 bases, with 19 bases left in between. This CDR3 has 16 residues. Germline CDR1 and CDR2: SGHAT and FQNNGV. The CDR3 nucleotides are TGTGCCAGCAGCCTGACCGGGCCCCGGGGCGCAGATACGCAGTATTTT. Protein sequence: CASSLTGPRGADTQYF.

The chain is built from TRBV27 and TRBJ2-4; 9 nucleotides match TRBD2. Trimming at V came to 6 bases and at J to 9 bases, leaving 15 bases not matched to a gene. The CDR3 runs 16 residues. The germline gives CDR1 MNHEY, CDR2 SMNVEV (reference sequence). The CDR3 DNA reads TGTGCCAGCAGCCCTTTAATAGCGGGAGAGGTCACCATTCAGTACTTC. Translating gives CASSPLIAGEVTIQYF.

The gene calls are TRBV27 and TRBJ2-1; 13 positions match TRBD2. The CDR3 length is 17 residues. Germline lookup yields CDR1 MNHEY and CDR2 SMNVEV (reference sequence). With V trimmed by 4 bases and J by 12 bases, 15 bases remained unmatched. In DNA, the CDR3 is TGTGCCAGCAGTTCCCCATCCGGGACTAGCGGGGTCTTGGGGCAGTTCTTC. The encoded protein is CASSSPSGTSGVLGQFF.

The chain carries TRBV21-1 and TRBJ2-7; the table assigns TRBD2, which was not confirmed against the DNA. TRBV21-1 counts as a pseudogene. The CDR3 is 14 residues long. The CDR3: CASSIGGSRYEQYF. CDR3 coding DNA: TGTGCCAGCAGCATAGGTGGGAGCCGCTACGAGCAGTACTTC.

CDR3 sequence: CASSPRYEQYF. Written as DNA, the CDR3 is TGTGCCAGCAGTCCAAGATACGAGCAGTACTTC. This sequence joins TRBV27 and TRBJ2-7; no firm D call. Trimming stripped 5 bases from V and 4 bases from J, with 6 bases between. Germline values: CDR1 MNHEY, CDR2 SMNVEV (reference sequence). The CDR3 runs 11 residues.

The V and J genes are TRBV28 and TRBJ1-1; tentatively, D is TRBD1 (5 bases). The CDR3 runs 14 residues. Germline V gives CDR1 MDHEN, CDR2 SYDVKM. V was shortened by 5 bases and J by 3 bases, with 13 bases between the two germline ends. CDR3 protein: CASSGRVRDTEAFF. The CDR3 region has the DNA TGTGCCAGCAGTGGCAGGGTTCGGGACACTGAAGCTTTCTTT.

The gene calls are TRBV5-1 and TRBJ2-1; D is possibly TRBD1 (6 bases). The ends were cut back, 3 bases at V and 2 bases at J, with 9 bases in the middle. Germline V gene lookup returns CDR1 SGHRS and CDR2 YFSETQ. The CDR3 sequence is 14 residues long. The CDR3 protein is CASSSQGTYNEQFF. The DNA for the CDR3 is TGCGCCAGCAGCTCCCAGGGGACCTACAATGAGCAGTTCTTC.

The V gene is TRBV28, the J gene TRBJ1-4; the D gene is possibly TRBD1 (6 bases). Germline loops: CDR1 MDHEN, CDR2 SYDVKM. The CDR3 consists of 16 residues. Deletions cut 6 bases from V and 7 bases from J, with 21 bases between. CDR3: CASSPAGAAVGEKLFF. CDR3 DNA: TGTGCCAGCAGCCCCGCGGGGGCGGCAGTAGGTGAAAAACTGTTTTTT.

V is TRBV6-4 and J is TRBJ2-5; TRBD1 matches 12 bases. Per germline, CDR1 MRHNA and CDR2 SNTAGT. V trimming: 6 bases; J trimming: 5 bases; junction bases outside the gene matches: 7. This CDR3 region has 15 residues. CDR3: CASSTGTGGFETQYF. CDR3 in DNA: TGTGCCAGCAGCACCGGGACAGGGGGCTTTGAGACCCAGTACTTC.